These T cell receptor beta chains were read from a single sample in a study of Ad26.COV2.S vaccination and SARS-CoV-2 variants. This table comes from immunoSEQ multiplex PCR, and its TCRdb copy is limited to in-frame clones, with some not included. The sample carries just over 350,000 clones, under 95% recorded once. This specimen consisted of peripheral blood, obtained after recovery from COVID-19. The receptors shown here come from a human donor who had recovered from COVID-19. CDR3s include the opening cysteine and the closing phenylalanine or tryptophan. Fields, in order: CDR3 DNA, CDR3 protein, J gene, CDR3 length, D gene, V gene, clone size. A D gene is named only where the DNA matches it firmly. Size is stated for part of the rows, as once, few or many counts, or as a class when the clone is expanded.

DNA: TGCGCCAGCAGTGGGGGCCCTGGACAGAGAAATGAAAAACTGTTTTTT
CDR3: CASSGGPGQRNEKLFF
J: TRBJ1-4
length: 16
D: -
V: TRBV10-1
size: -

DNA: TGTGCCAGCAGTGCCTGGACCGGGACAGGGATCGGCTACACCTTC
CDR3: CASSAWTGTGIGYTF
J: TRBJ1-2
length: 15
D: TRBD1
V: TRBV27
size: -

DNA: TGTGCCAGCAGCGTAGGCGGGACTAATGAAAAACTGTTTTTT
CDR3: CASSVGGTNEKLFF
J: TRBJ1-4
length: 14
D: -
V: TRBV9
size: -

DNA: TGTGCCAGCACATCGGGGCAACGGGGAACTGAAGCTTTCTTT
CDR3: CASTSGQRGTEAFF
J: TRBJ1-1
length: 14
D: -
V: TRBV6-6
size: -

DNA: TGTGCCAGCAGCTTGGTGGGACAGGGCAGGACAGATACGCAGTATTTT
CDR3: CASSLVGQGRTDTQYF
J: TRBJ2-3
length: 16
D: TRBD1
V: TRBV5-4
size: once

DNA: TGTGCCAGCAGCTTAGGGACAGGGGCGAGAGGAGATACGCAGTATTTT
CDR3: CASSLGTGARGDTQYF
J: TRBJ2-3
length: 16
D: TRBD1
V: TRBV11-3
size: -

DNA: TGTGCCAGCAGCATCCCCGGGGCTAGCGAGCAGTACTTC
CDR3: CASSIPGASEQYF
J: TRBJ2-7
length: 13
D: -
V: TRBV7-2
size: -

DNA: TGCGCCAGCAGCCCGGACAGGGTCGACACTGAAGCTTTCTTT
CDR3: CASSPDRVDTEAFF
J: TRBJ1-1
length: 14
D: TRBD1
V: TRBV5-1
size: -

DNA: TGTGCCAGCAGTTTCTGGACAGGCGGGGTGGATGGCTACACCTTC
CDR3: CASSFWTGGVDGYTF
J: TRBJ1-2
length: 15
D: TRBD1
V: TRBV6-5
size: -

DNA: TGTGCCAGTCAGATAGCGGGGGGCCACCAAGAGACCCAGTACTTC
CDR3: CASQIAGGHQETQYF
J: TRBJ2-5
length: 15
D: TRBD2
V: TRBV3-1/TRBV3-2
size: -

DNA: TGTGCCAGCAGTTTAGGACCGAACACTGAAGCTTTCTTT
CDR3: CASSLGPNTEAFF
J: TRBJ1-1
length: 13
D: -
V: TRBV27
size: once

DNA: TGCAGTGCCCTCCCCCAAGAGACCCAGTACTTC
CDR3: CSALPQETQYF
J: TRBJ2-5
length: 11
D: -
V: TRBV20-1
size: once

DNA: TGTGCCAGCAGTTTAATCGGGGGCGAGCAGTACTTC
CDR3: CASSLIGGEQYF
J: TRBJ2-7
length: 12
D: -
V: TRBV27
size: -

DNA: TGCGCCAGCAGCTTGCTGGAAGGTACCGTGAACACTGAAGCTTTCTTT
CDR3: CASSLLEGTVNTEAFF
J: TRBJ1-1
length: 16
D: -
V: TRBV5-1
size: once

DNA: TGTGCCAGCAGACGGAACACTGAAGCTTTCTTT
CDR3: CASRRNTEAFF
J: TRBJ1-1
length: 11
D: -
V: TRBV6-6
size: -

DNA: TGTGCCAGCAGCTTAGGGGCAGGGAACACCGGGGAGCTGTTTTTT
CDR3: CASSLGAGNTGELFF
J: TRBJ2-2
length: 15
D: -
V: TRBV13
size: -

DNA: TGTGCCAGCAGCTCGACAGGGAACACTGAAGCTTTCTTT
CDR3: CASSSTGNTEAFF
J: TRBJ1-1
length: 13
D: -
V: TRBV5-6
size: once

DNA: TGTGCCAGCAGCCCCCAGGGTGTGCCCAGCACAGATACGCAGTATTTT
CDR3: CASSPQGVPSTDTQYF
J: TRBJ2-3
length: 16
D: -
V: TRBV6-2/TRBV6-3
size: -

DNA: TGTGCCATCAGCCCGGGCGGAGGGGAGACCCAGTACTTC
CDR3: CAISPGGGETQYF
J: TRBJ2-5
length: 13
D: -
V: TRBV10-3
size: -

DNA: TGTGCCAGCAGTTACTCGCCCCCGACATCGAACACTGAAGCTTTCTTT
CDR3: CASSYSPPTSNTEAFF
J: TRBJ1-1
length: 16
D: -
V: TRBV6-5
size: -

DNA: TGCGCCAGCAGCCCCCCAGGGGTCGGCACCGGGGAGCTGTTTTTT
CDR3: CASSPPGVGTGELFF
J: TRBJ2-2
length: 15
D: -
V: TRBV5-1
size: -

DNA: TGTGCCAGCAGTGAAGCGGCACTCCACTATGGCTACACCTTC
CDR3: CASSEAALHYGYTF
J: TRBJ1-2
length: 14
D: -
V: TRBV6-1
size: -

DNA: TGTGCCAGCACCTGGGGGGGGGTTTGGTACAATGAGCAGTTCTTC
CDR3: CASTWGGVWYNEQFF
J: TRBJ2-1
length: 15
D: TRBD2
V: TRBV2
size: once

DNA: TGCGCCAGCAGCCCAAGGAGAGGGGGGAACACTGAAGCTTTCTTT
CDR3: CASSPRRGGNTEAFF
J: TRBJ1-1
length: 15
D: -
V: TRBV10-1
size: -

DNA: TGTGCCAGCAGCGCAGGCCCTAGGACAGGGGGCCATGGCTACACCTTC
CDR3: CASSAGPRTGGHGYTF
J: TRBJ1-2
length: 16
D: TRBD1
V: TRBV9
size: -

DNA: TGTGCCAGCAGTGGACAGGGTTATGAGCAGTACTTC
CDR3: CASSGQGYEQYF
J: TRBJ2-7
length: 12
D: TRBD1
V: TRBV27
size: once

DNA: TGCGCCAGCAGCTTGGAATCGGGGAAGAGGACTGAAGCTTTCTTT
CDR3: CASSLESGKRTEAFF
J: TRBJ1-1
length: 15
D: -
V: TRBV5-1
size: once

DNA: TGTGCCAGTACCTCGGGAGGGGGTGGGCGCAATCAGCCCCAGCATTTT
CDR3: CASTSGGGGRNQPQHF
J: TRBJ1-5
length: 16
D: -
V: TRBV19
size: -

DNA: TGTGCCAGCATTGATGGGCTCTTGAACACTGAAGCTTTCTTT
CDR3: CASIDGLLNTEAFF
J: TRBJ1-1
length: 14
D: -
V: TRBV2
size: -

DNA: TGTGCCAGCAGCCTCAGGGAGAGCACTGAAGCTTTCTTT
CDR3: CASSLRESTEAFF
J: TRBJ1-1
length: 13
D: -
V: TRBV9
size: -

DNA: TGTGCCACCAGCAGAGATCGGTTCGAGCAGTACTTC
CDR3: CATSRDRFEQYF
J: TRBJ2-7
length: 12
D: -
V: TRBV15
size: -

DNA: TGTGCTAGTGGTTTGGCGACCGGGACTAGCGGGGGGGACCTCACAGATACGCAGTATTTT
CDR3: CASGLATGTSGGDLTDTQYF
J: TRBJ2-3
length: 20
D: TRBD2
V: TRBV12-5
size: -

DNA: TGTGCCAGCAGCCCCCGGGACAGGGACCCCTACGAGCAGTACTTC
CDR3: CASSPRDRDPYEQYF
J: TRBJ2-7
length: 15
D: TRBD1
V: TRBV7-9
size: -

DNA: TGTGCCAGCAGCTCACATACGGGAGACAATGAGCAGTTCTTC
CDR3: CASSSHTGDNEQFF
J: TRBJ2-1
length: 14
D: -
V: TRBV7-3
size: -

DNA: TGTGCCAGCAGTGAGAGGGCTCGGGGTGGCACCGGGGAGCTGTTTTTT
CDR3: CASSERARGGTGELFF
J: TRBJ2-2
length: 16
D: -
V: TRBV2
size: -

DNA: TGTGCCAGCAGCGTAGAGGGGGGGGCAGATACGCAGTATTTT
CDR3: CASSVEGGADTQYF
J: TRBJ2-3
length: 14
D: -
V: TRBV9
size: -

DNA: TGCAGCGTTGGATACAAGCAAGAGACCCAGTACTTC
CDR3: CSVGYKQETQYF
J: TRBJ2-5
length: 12
D: -
V: TRBV29-1
size: -

DNA: TGTGCCAGCTCACTAAAGGCAGGGGCAGTTGAAGCTTTCTTT
CDR3: CASSLKAGAVEAFF
J: TRBJ1-1
length: 14
D: -
V: TRBV18
size: -

DNA: TGCGCCAGCAGTGAGTTCGTCCCAGGGAGCTACGAGCAGTACTTC
CDR3: CASSEFVPGSYEQYF
J: TRBJ2-7
length: 15
D: -
V: TRBV10-2
size: -

DNA: TGCGCCAGCAGCCAGGGACAGGGACGTCCGCAGTACTTC
CDR3: CASSQGQGRPQYF
J: TRBJ2-7
length: 13
D: TRBD1
V: TRBV4-1
size: -

DNA: TGTGCCAGCAGTGATGGCAGGGAGAACACTGAAGCTTTCTTT
CDR3: CASSDGRENTEAFF
J: TRBJ1-1
length: 14
D: -
V: TRBV6-4
size: -

DNA: TGTGCCACCAGTGACAGCCGTCTGGGGTCAGATACGCAGTATTTT
CDR3: CATSDSRLGSDTQYF
J: TRBJ2-3
length: 15
D: -
V: TRBV24-1
size: -

DNA: TGCGCCAGCAGCGATGGCCCAACCGGCTCTGGAAACACCATATATTTT
CDR3: CASSDGPTGSGNTIYF
J: TRBJ1-3
length: 16
D: -
V: TRBV5-1
size: -

DNA: TGTGCCAGCTCACCAGCGACAGGGGGTATTAATGAAAAACTGTTTTTT
CDR3: CASSPATGGINEKLFF
J: TRBJ1-4
length: 16
D: TRBD1
V: TRBV18
size: -

DNA: TGTGCCAGCAGCTTAGAGGTGGGCAGGGAGGGCTATGGCTACACCTTC
CDR3: CASSLEVGREGYGYTF
J: TRBJ1-2
length: 16
D: -
V: TRBV7-2
size: once

DNA: TGTGCCAGCAGCGCTTCAGGAGCTCGAACCTACGAGCAGTACTTC
CDR3: CASSASGARTYEQYF
J: TRBJ2-7
length: 15
D: -
V: TRBV9
size: -

DNA: TGTGCCAGCAGCTTGTCGACTTGGGACGAGCAGTACTTC
CDR3: CASSLSTWDEQYF
J: TRBJ2-7
length: 13
D: -
V: TRBV5-4
size: -

DNA: TGTGCCAGCAGCGTGTCGGCCCGAACAGCAACGGGGGATACGCAGTATTTT
CDR3: CASSVSARTATGDTQYF
J: TRBJ2-3
length: 17
D: -
V: TRBV9
size: once

DNA: TGTGCCAGCAGGTCGACAGGGTGGGCAGATACGCAGTATTTT
CDR3: CASRSTGWADTQYF
J: TRBJ2-3
length: 14
D: TRBD1
V: TRBV6-5
size: -